The TCR beta chain described here comes from a study of persistence of HIV-infected CD4 T cells. Overall study: Multiple blood draws of up to 180 mL, except two donors with single leukapheresis.

The immunoSEQ assay was version 4, run in survey mode. The method was immunoSEQ multiplex PCR; TCRdb's version includes in-frame clones alone and lacks a portion of them. The data contain about 30,000 clones, approximately 70% of them seen just once; the ten biggest clones take up about 1.5%. The CDR3 contains 14 residues. The germline CDR1 and CDR2 sequences are MGHRA and YSYEKL. Trimming removed 6 bases from V and 10 bases from J; junction bases left unmatched: 13. By share of the sample, this clone is medium-sized. Antigen specificity is unknown. The study's findings and limits: Degenerate expanded CDR3beta sequences were enriched among CMV- and Gag-responding cells. CMV- and Gag-responding cells had lower TCRbeta richness than CD3/CD28-responding cells.

Overlapping HIV-1 Gag 15-mer peptides at 0.95 to 1 ug per peptide per mL were used. Responding CD4+ T cells were sorted by upregulation of both CD40 ligand and CD69. The sequencing here drew on CD4+ T cells sorted from PBMCs after roughly 18-hour stimulation, taken from a patient who received antiretroviral therapy. This chain links TRBV4-1 with TRBJ1-1; 8 bases match TRBD1. This receptor was identified in an adult man with HIV who was CMV-seropositive. CDR3 nucleotide sequence: TGCGCCAGCAGTTCCGGGACAGGAGTTAAGGGAGCTTTCTTT. Amino acids: CASSSGTGVKGAFF.